These T cell receptor beta chains were read from a single sample in a study of CD8+CD57+ T cells in acquired aplastic anemia. TCRdb re-called the reads with MiXCR, one entry per CDR3 protein. The sample has 400,000 to 450,000 distinct CDR3 sequences, about two thirds seen once; the top ten hold under 5%. Sequenced material: sorted CD4+, CD8+, or CD8+CD57+ T cells (not recorded which) from PBMCs. These receptors originate from a human donor in good health, serving as a control. Each CDR3 is given with its conserved first and last residue. A D gene is named only where the DNA matches it firmly. The size field is filled for only some rows; it gives once, few, many or a size class.

D gene: TRBD1; J gene: TRBJ1-2; clone size: .; V gene: TRBV27; CDR3 DNA: TGTGCCAGCAGGGAAGACAGGGGGGGTAACTATGGCTACACCTTC; CDR3 protein: CASREDRGGNYGYTF
D gene: .; J gene: TRBJ2-1; clone size: few; V gene: TRBV29-1; CDR3 DNA: TGCAGCGCCGCGGACAGCTACAATGAGCAGTTCTTC; CDR3 protein: CSAADSYNEQFF
D gene: .; J gene: TRBJ1-2; clone size: many; V gene: TRBV5-4; CDR3 DNA: TGTGCCAGCAGCGTAGAACTTAGAAGTGGCTACACCTTC; CDR3 protein: CASSVELRSGYTF
D gene: TRBD1; J gene: TRBJ1-2; clone size: .; V gene: TRBV6-4; CDR3 DNA: TGTGCCAGCAGCACCCAGGGGGCGACAGGGAATTCCCCTCTTGGCTACACCTTC; CDR3 protein: CASSTQGATGNSPLGYTF
D gene: .; J gene: TRBJ1-3; clone size: .; V gene: TRBV20-1; CDR3 DNA: TGCAGTGCTATACCACAGGGCTACGGAAACACCATATATTTT; CDR3 protein: CSAIPQGYGNTIYF
D gene: .; J gene: TRBJ1-2; clone size: few; V gene: TRBV7-3; CDR3 DNA: TGTGCCAGCAGCTTAGGACTAGACAATGAGCAGTTCTTCACCTTC; CDR3 protein: CASSLGLDNEQFFTF
D gene: .; J gene: TRBJ2-1; clone size: .; V gene: TRBV5-5; CDR3 DNA: TGTGCCAGCAGCCACCAGGGACCGGAGAACAATGAGCAGTTCTTC; CDR3 protein: CASSHQGPENNEQFF
D gene: .; J gene: TRBJ2-1; clone size: .; V gene: TRBV2; CDR3 DNA: TGTGCCAGCACCGGTAATGAGCAGTTCTTC; CDR3 protein: CASTGNEQFF
D gene: TRBD1; J gene: TRBJ1-1; clone size: .; V gene: TRBV2; CDR3 DNA: TGTGCCAGCAGGGACCGGAGGACAGGCACTGAAGCTTTCTTT; CDR3 protein: CASRDRRTGTEAFF
D gene: TRBD1; J gene: TRBJ1-1; clone size: .; V gene: TRBV20-1; CDR3 DNA: TGCAGTGCTATGAGGGACAGGTGGACTGAAGCTTTCTTT; CDR3 protein: CSAMRDRWTEAFF
D gene: .; J gene: TRBJ2-2; clone size: .; V gene: TRBV7-2; CDR3 DNA: TGTGCCAGCAGCTCAGTTACGATTACGCTGGCCCTCGGGGAGCTGTTTTTT; CDR3 protein: CASSSVTITLALGELFF
D gene: TRBD1; J gene: TRBJ1-6; clone size: .; V gene: TRBV7-8; CDR3 DNA: TGTGCCAGCAGCCCCCGGACAGGGTCAGCCTCACCCCTCCACTTT; CDR3 protein: CASSPRTGSASPLHF
D gene: TRBD1; J gene: TRBJ2-3; clone size: .; V gene: TRBV20-1; CDR3 DNA: TGCAGTGCTGACCGGGACAGCCGAGAAGATACACAGTATTTT; CDR3 protein: CSADRDSREDTQYF
D gene: .; J gene: TRBJ1-1; clone size: .; V gene: TRBV7-8; CDR3 DNA: TGTGCCAGCAGCTTAGGGGCCACGAACTATGACTACACCTTT; CDR3 protein: CASSLGATNYDYTF
D gene: .; J gene: TRBJ2-5; clone size: .; V gene: TRBV5-6; CDR3 DNA: TGTGCCAGCAGCATTCCGGGACGGGGAGAGACCCAGTACTTC; CDR3 protein: CASSIPGRGETQYF
D gene: .; J gene: TRBJ2-5; clone size: .; V gene: TRBV10-3; CDR3 DNA: TGTGCCATCAGTGACTGGGGGGCGCGATTCCAGTACTTC; CDR3 protein: CAISDWGARFQYF
D gene: .; J gene: TRBJ1-1; clone size: .; V gene: TRBV13; CDR3 DNA: TGTGCCAGCAGCTTGCTACTCCGCGGGGCCACTGAAGCTTTCTTT; CDR3 protein: CASSLLLRGATEAFF
D gene: TRBD2; J gene: TRBJ2-1; clone size: .; V gene: TRBV7-2; CDR3 DNA: TGTGCCATCAGCGAGGAGCTAGCGGGGGTGGAGGAGCAGTTCTTC; CDR3 protein: CAISEELAGVEEQFF
D gene: .; J gene: TRBJ2-1; clone size: .; V gene: TRBV20-1; CDR3 DNA: TGCAGTGCTAGAGAATGGGTTAAGGGGGGGGATGAGCAGTTCTTC; CDR3 protein: CSAREWVKGGDEQFF
D gene: TRBD1; J gene: TRBJ1-2; clone size: many; V gene: TRBV4-1; CDR3 DNA: TGCGCCAGCAGCCAAGATTTCCGACGACAGGGCATTAACTATGGCTACACCTTC; CDR3 protein: CASSQDFRRQGINYGYTF
D gene: .; J gene: TRBJ1-2; clone size: .; V gene: TRBV20-1; CDR3 DNA: TGCAGTGCTAGATCCCCCCGTCGTGGCTACACCTTC; CDR3 protein: CSARSPRRGYTF
D gene: .; J gene: TRBJ2-5; clone size: .; V gene: TRBV2; CDR3 DNA: TGTGCCAGCACACGGGGAGAGACCCAGTACTTC; CDR3 protein: CASTRGETQYF
D gene: TRBD1; J gene: TRBJ2-3; clone size: .; V gene: TRBV19; CDR3 DNA: TGTGCCAGTTCCGGGACAGGGGAGGATGCGCAGTATTTT; CDR3 protein: CASSGTGEDAQYF
D gene: TRBD1; J gene: TRBJ2-7; clone size: once; V gene: TRBV5-1; CDR3 DNA: TGCGCCAGCAGCTTAGGGACAGTCAAGCTCTACGAGCAGTACTTC; CDR3 protein: CASSLGTVKLYEQYF
D gene: TRBD1; J gene: TRBJ1-6; clone size: many; V gene: TRBV12-3/TRBV12-4; CDR3 DNA: TGTGCCAGCAGTTTGGACTCGGGACAGGGGGTCCCCCTCCACTTT; CDR3 protein: CASSLDSGQGVPLHF
D gene: .; J gene: TRBJ1-4; clone size: .; V gene: TRBV6-2/TRBV6-3; CDR3 DNA: TGTGCCAGCAACGAAGTCAGGGACTTCCCGTTTTTT; CDR3 protein: CASNEVRDFPFF
D gene: .; J gene: TRBJ1-1; clone size: .; V gene: TRBV15; CDR3 DNA: TGTGCCACCAGCAGAGTCCTCTCCGGCACTGAAGCTTTCTTT; CDR3 protein: CATSRVLSGTEAFF
D gene: .; J gene: TRBJ2-7; clone size: .; V gene: TRBV19; CDR3 DNA: TGTGCCTGTAGAGGGACCCACGAGCAGTACTTC; CDR3 protein: CACRGTHEQYF
D gene: .; J gene: TRBJ2-5; clone size: .; V gene: TRBV7-2; CDR3 DNA: TGTGCCAGCAGCCGTGGGGCAGTAGGGACCCAGTACTTC; CDR3 protein: CASSRGAVGTQYF
D gene: TRBD1; J gene: TRBJ1-1; clone size: once; V gene: TRBV20-1; CDR3 DNA: TGCAGTGCCAGCGCGCTGACAGGGCTTGAAGCTTTCTTT; CDR3 protein: CSASALTGLEAFF
D gene: .; J gene: TRBJ1-5; clone size: many; V gene: TRBV7-2; CDR3 DNA: TGTGCCAGCACCCTCGGCATAACCACCAATCAGCCCCAGCATTTT; CDR3 protein: CASTLGITTNQPQHF